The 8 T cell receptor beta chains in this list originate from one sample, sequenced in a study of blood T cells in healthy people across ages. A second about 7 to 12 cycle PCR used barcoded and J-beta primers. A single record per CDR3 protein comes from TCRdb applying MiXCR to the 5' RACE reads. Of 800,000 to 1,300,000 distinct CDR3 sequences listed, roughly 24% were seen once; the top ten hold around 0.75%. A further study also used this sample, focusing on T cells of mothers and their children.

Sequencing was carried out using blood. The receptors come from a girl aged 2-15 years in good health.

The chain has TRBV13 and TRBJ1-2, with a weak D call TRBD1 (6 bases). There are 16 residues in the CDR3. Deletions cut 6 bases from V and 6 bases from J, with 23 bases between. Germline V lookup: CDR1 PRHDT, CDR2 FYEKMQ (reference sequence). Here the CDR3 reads CASSTWGSGAADGYTF. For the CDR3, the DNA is TGTGCCAGCAGTACTTGGGGGTCGGGGGCTGCGGATGGCTACACCTTC.

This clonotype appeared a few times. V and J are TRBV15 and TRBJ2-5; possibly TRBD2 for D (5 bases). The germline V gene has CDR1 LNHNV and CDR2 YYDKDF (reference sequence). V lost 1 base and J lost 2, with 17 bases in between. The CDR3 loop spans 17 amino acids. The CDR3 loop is CATSRGPPRSVQETQYF. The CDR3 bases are TGTGCCACCAGCAGAGGCCCGCCCCGTAGCGTTCAAGAGACCCAGTACTTC.

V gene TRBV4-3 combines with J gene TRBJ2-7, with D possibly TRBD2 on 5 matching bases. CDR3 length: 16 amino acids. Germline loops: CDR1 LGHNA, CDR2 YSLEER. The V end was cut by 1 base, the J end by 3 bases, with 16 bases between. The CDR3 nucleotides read TGCGCCAGCAGCCAAGGGGTAGAGGGCTCTATCTACGAGCAGTACTTC. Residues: CASSQGVEGSIYEQYF.

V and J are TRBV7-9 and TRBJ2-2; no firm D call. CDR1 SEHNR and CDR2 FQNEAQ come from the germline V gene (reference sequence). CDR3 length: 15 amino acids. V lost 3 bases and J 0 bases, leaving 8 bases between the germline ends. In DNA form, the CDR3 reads TGTGCCAGCAGCTTTGGCGGAGCGAACACCGGGGAGCTGTTTTTT. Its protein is CASSFGGANTGELFF.

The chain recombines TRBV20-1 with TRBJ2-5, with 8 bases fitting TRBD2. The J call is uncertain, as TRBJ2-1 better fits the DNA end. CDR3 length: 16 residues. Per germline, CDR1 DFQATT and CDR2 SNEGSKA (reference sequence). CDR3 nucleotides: TGCAGTGCTAGAGATCTCGGAGCGGGAGTCCCCCATGAGCAGTTCTTC. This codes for CSARDLGAGVPHEQFF.

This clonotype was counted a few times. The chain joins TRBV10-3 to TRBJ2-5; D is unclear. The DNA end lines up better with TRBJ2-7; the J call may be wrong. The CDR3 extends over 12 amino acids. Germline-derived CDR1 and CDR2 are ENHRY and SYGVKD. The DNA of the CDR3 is TGTGCCATCAGTGAAAACAGTTACGAGCAGTACTTC. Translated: CAISENSYEQYF.

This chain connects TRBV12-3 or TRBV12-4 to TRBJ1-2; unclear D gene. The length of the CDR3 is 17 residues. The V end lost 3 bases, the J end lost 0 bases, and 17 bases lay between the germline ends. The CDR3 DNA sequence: TGTGCCAGCAGTTTTGAGACCGGACCCGAGTCTAACTATGGCTACACCTTC. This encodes CASSFETGPESNYGYTF.

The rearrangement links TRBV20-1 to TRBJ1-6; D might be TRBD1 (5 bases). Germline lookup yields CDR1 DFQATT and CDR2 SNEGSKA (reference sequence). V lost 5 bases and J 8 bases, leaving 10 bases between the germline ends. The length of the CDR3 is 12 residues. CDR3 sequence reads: CSAVQEHSPLHF. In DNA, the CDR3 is TGCAGTGCTGTACAGGAACATTCACCCCTCCACTTT.